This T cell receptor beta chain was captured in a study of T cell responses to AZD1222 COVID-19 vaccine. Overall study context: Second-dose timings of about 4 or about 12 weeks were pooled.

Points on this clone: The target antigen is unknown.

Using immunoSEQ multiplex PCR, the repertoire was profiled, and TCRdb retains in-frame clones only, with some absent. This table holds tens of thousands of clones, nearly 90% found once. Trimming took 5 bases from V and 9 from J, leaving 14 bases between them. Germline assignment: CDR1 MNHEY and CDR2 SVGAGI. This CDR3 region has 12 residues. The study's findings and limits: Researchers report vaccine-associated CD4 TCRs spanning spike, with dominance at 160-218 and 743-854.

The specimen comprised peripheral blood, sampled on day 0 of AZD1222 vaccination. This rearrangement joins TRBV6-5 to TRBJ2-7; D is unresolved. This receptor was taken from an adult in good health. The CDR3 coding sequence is TGTGCCAGCAGTAACCCCCTGAGAGGGCAGTACTTC. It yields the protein CASSNPLRGQYF.